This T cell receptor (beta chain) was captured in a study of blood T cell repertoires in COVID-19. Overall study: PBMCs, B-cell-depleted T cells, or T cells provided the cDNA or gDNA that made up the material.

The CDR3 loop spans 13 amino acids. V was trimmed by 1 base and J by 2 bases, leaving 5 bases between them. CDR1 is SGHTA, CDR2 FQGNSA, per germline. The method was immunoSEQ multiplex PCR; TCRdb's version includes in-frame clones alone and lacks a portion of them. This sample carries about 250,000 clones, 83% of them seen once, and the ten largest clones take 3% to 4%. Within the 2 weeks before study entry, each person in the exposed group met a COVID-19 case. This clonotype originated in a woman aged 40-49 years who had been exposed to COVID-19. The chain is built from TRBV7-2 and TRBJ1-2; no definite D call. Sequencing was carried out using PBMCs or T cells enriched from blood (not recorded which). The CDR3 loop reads CASSLGANYGYTF. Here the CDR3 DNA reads TGTGCCAGCAGCTTAGGGGCCAACTATGGCTACACCTTC.